Presented here are 20 T cell receptor beta chains from one specimen sequenced in a study of T cells after yellow fever vaccination. TCRdb re-analysed the 5' RACE reads in MiXCR, keeping a single row per CDR3 protein. Altogether 160,000 or so distinct CDR3 sequences are present, 5.5% to 7.5% being singletons, with the ten largest covering 2.5%. The sequenced sample was CD4+ T cells sorted from PBMCs, obtained 4 to 6 days after the first yellow fever vaccination. The receptors originated from a man younger than 30 who received the YFV17D yellow fever vaccine.

This clonotype has a count of ten or more. This chain joins TRBV11-2 and TRBJ2-4, with TRBD2 matching 12 bases. The CDR3 totals 21 residues. V shed 1 base, J shed 0 bases, and the junction held 13 bases outside the gene matches. Per germline, CDR1 SGHAT and CDR2 FQNNGV. The CDR3 DNA reads TGTGCCAGCAGCTTAGGAAGTCCAGGACTAGCGGGGATTCTAGCCAAAAACATTCAGTACTTC. Translating it yields CASSLGSPGLAGILAKNIQYF. Combining the CDR3 with reference TRBV11-2 and TRBJ2-4 gives the whole variable domain EAGVAQSPRYKIIEKRQSVAFWCNPISGHATLYWYQQILGQGPKLLIQFQNNGVVDDSQLPKDRFSAERLKGVDSTLKIQPAKLEDSAVYLCASSLGSPGLAGILAKNIQYFGAGTRLSVL.

V is TRBV5-1 and J is TRBJ1-1; tentatively, D is TRBD1 (5 bases). The CDR3 totals 15 residues. CDR1 is SGHRS and CDR2 is YFSETQ in the germline V gene. V lost 0 bases, J lost 0 bases, and 9 bases lay in between. The CDR3 reads CASSLGAGVNTEAFF. The CDR3 DNA sequence: TGCGCCAGCAGCTTGGGAGCGGGGGTGAACACTGAAGCTTTCTTT.

This CDR3 is CASSLRRTVGWPQHF. CDR3 nucleotides: TGTGCCAGCAGCTTAAGGCGGACTGTAGGTTGGCCCCAGCATTTT. The chain employs TRBV7-8 and TRBJ1-5; D unresolved. Trimming took 2 bases from V and 9 from J, leaving 17 bases between them. The CDR3 contains 15 residues. Germline V CDR1 and CDR2: SGHVS, FQNEAQ.

This clonotype has at least ten counts. The V call is TRBV6-1, the J call TRBJ1-6, with TRBD1 as a possible D gene (5 bases). The CDR3 extends over 15 amino acids. V lost 2 bases and J lost 6, with 11 bases in between. CDR1 and CDR2 (germline): MNHNS, SASEGT. The CDR3 DNA reads as TGTGCCAGCAGTGAATTACAGGTTGTTAATTCACCCCTCCACTTT. It translates to CASSELQVVNSPLHF.

This clonotype was detected ten times or more. The germline gene is not matched at one end of the junction; a read error may be the cause. The CDR3 is CASRLPGTGALWNF. DNA of the CDR3: TGTGCCAGCAGACTACCCGGGACAGGGGCTCTTTGGAACTTC. The genes are TRBV6-2 or TRBV6-3 and TRBJ2-7, with 10 bases identical to TRBD1. Looked up from germline, CDR1 is MNHEY and CDR2 is SVGEGT. The CDR3 contains 14 residues.

There are many counts of this clonotype. The V call is TRBV5-8, the J call TRBJ1-1; D gene uncertain. This CDR3 has 14 residues. The germline V gene encodes CDR1 SGHTS and CDR2 YDEGEE. The V gene lost 2 bases and the J gene lost 4 bases, with 12 bases spanning the gap. This CDR3 reads CASSFSGVVTEAFF. The CDR3 nucleotides are TGTGCCAGCAGCTTTTCCGGGGTTGTCACTGAAGCTTTCTTT.

This clonotype was seen at least ten times. The chain joins TRBV29-1 to TRBJ2-7; D gene unclear. The CDR3 contains 14 residues. Trimming stripped 4 bases from V and 2 bases from J, with 15 bases between. Germline assignment: CDR1 SQVTM and CDR2 ANQGSEA. This chain's CDR3 is CSVVPRRFPYEQYV. DNA for the CDR3: TGCAGCGTTGTCCCCCGCAGGTTTCCCTACGAGCAGTACGTC.

The chain carries TRBV19 and TRBJ1-5; D unresolved. This CDR3 comprises 16 residues. Germline V gene sequence: CDR1 LNHDA, CDR2 SQIVND (reference sequence). The V end lost 2 bases, the J end lost 7 bases, and 18 bases lay between the germline ends. The CDR3 protein is CASSIPGRPSKQPQHF. The CDR3 DNA follows: TGTGCCAGTAGTATACCAGGACGCCCGTCCAAGCAGCCCCAGCATTTT.

This clonotype has at least ten counts. The rearrangement links TRBV7-2 to TRBJ1-2; 7 nucleotides align to TRBD1. Germline CDR1 and CDR2: SGHTA and FQGNSA. This CDR3 spans 13 amino acids. The trim removed 5 bases at V and 2 bases at J, leaving 2 bases unmatched. The CDR3 nucleotides read TGTGCCAGCAGCCAGGGACAGAACTATGGCTACACCTTC. Amino acids: CASSQGQNYGYTF.

The chain recombines TRBV12-3 or TRBV12-4 with TRBJ2-1; 10 bases map to TRBD2. The ends lost 3 bases at V and 5 bases at J; junction bases unmatched: 7. This CDR3 contains 16 residues. The CDR3 bases are TGTGCCAGCAGTTTCCATCAGCGGGGGGGAAACAATGAGCAGTTCTTC. It codes for CASSFHQRGGNNEQFF.

J is TRBJ2-1 and V is TRBV19; 8 bases align to TRBD1. This CDR3 spans 15 amino acids. The V gene's germline CDR1 is LNHDA and CDR2 SQIVND (reference sequence). With 5 bases clipped from V and 4 bases from J, the junction kept 7 bases outside the gene matches. Here the CDR3 DNA reads TGTGCCAGTAGTGGACAGGGATTAAGTTACAATGAGCAGTTCTTC. As protein: CASSGQGLSYNEQFF.

The chain combines TRBV20-1 with TRBJ2-7; TRBD2 might be the D (5 bases). Germline V gene sequence: CDR1 DFQATT, CDR2 SNEGSKA (reference sequence). CDR3 length: 12 amino acids. V gave up 3 bases and J gave up 3 bases, with 9 bases separating them. The DNA of the CDR3 is TGCAGTGCTAGCGAGGGAAACTACGAGCAGTACTTC. Protein sequence: CSASEGNYEQYF.

This clonotype came up many times. The chain combines TRBV4-3 with TRBJ1-1; D is uncertain. CDR1 is LGHNA, CDR2 YSLEER, per germline. Trimming took off 1 base at V and 7 bases at J, with 10 bases between the two ends. This CDR3 is built from 13 residues. The CDR3 reads CASSQGRSGEAFF. The CDR3 DNA sequence: TGCGCCAGCAGCCAAGGGAGGAGTGGTGAAGCTTTCTTT.

This clonotype showed up just a few times. The genes are TRBV21-1 and TRBJ1-4; the table's D call TRBD1 went unverified against the DNA. TRBV21-1 is deemed a pseudogene. The CDR3 loop spans 16 amino acids. CDR3 loop: CASSKVGTNVNEKLFF. The CDR3 nucleotides read TGTGCCAGCAGCAAAGTGGGGACAAATGTTAATGAAAAACTGTTTTTT.

This clonotype was detected only a few times. The chain uses TRBV4-3 and TRBJ2-4, with 9 bases fitting TRBD1. Germline V gives CDR1 LGHNA, CDR2 YSLEER. The CDR3 is 14 amino acids. The ends lost 4 bases at V and 7 bases at J; junction bases unmatched: 5. Here the CDR3 DNA reads TGCGCCAGCAGCCCGGGACAGGGATCGAACATTCAGTACTTC. This sequence encodes CASSPGQGSNIQYF.

The CDR3 nucleotides read TGCAGTGCTAGAGACGCTCGGACTAGTCGTAGCCGCACAGATACGCAGTATTTT. This gives the protein CSARDARTSRSRTDTQYF. The rearrangement uses TRBV20-1 and TRBJ2-3; 7 nucleotides agree with TRBD2. The germline CDR1 and CDR2 sequences are DFQATT and SNEGSKA (reference sequence). With V trimmed by 0 bases and J by 1 base, 13 bases remained unmatched. CDR3 length: 18 amino acids.

This clonotype was observed at least ten times. The V and J genes are TRBV11-2 and TRBJ2-7, with D uncertain. Germline V CDR1 and CDR2: SGHAT, FQNNGV. V dropped 0 bases and J dropped 4 bases, with 7 bases sitting between them. CDR3 length: 13 amino acids. The CDR3 DNA is TGTGCCAGCAGCTTAGATCGAGGTTACGAGCAGTACGTC. Amino acids: CASSLDRGYEQYV.

V usage is TRBV18 and J usage is TRBJ1-1; D uncertain. Germline-derived CDR1 and CDR2 are KGHSH and LQKENI. This CDR3 contains 15 residues. Trimming took 3 bases from V and 1 from J, leaving 12 bases between them. CDR3 sequence (DNA): TGTGCCAGCTCACCCGGACTAGGGAGGAACACTGAAGCTTTCTTT. Translating it yields CASSPGLGRNTEAFF. Looking up the rest from reference TRBV18 and TRBJ1-1 gives the full variable domain: NAGVMQNPRHLVRRRGQEARLRCSPMKGHSHVYWYRQLPEEGLKFMVYLQKENIIDESGMPKERFSAEFPKEGPSILRIQQVVRGDSAAYFCASSPGLGRNTEAFFGQGTRLTVV.

This sequence joins TRBV6-5 and TRBJ1-4, with 8 positions matching TRBD1. Trimming removed 2 bases from V and 6 bases from J; junction bases left unmatched: 5. The CDR3 runs 15 residues. Germline V lookup: CDR1 MNHEY, CDR2 SVGAGI. The CDR3 DNA reads TGTGCCAGCAGTTACCCGGCAGGGGGCGATGAAAAACTGTTTTTT. Encoded protein: CASSYPAGGDEKLFF.

This clonotype appeared many times. The chain has TRBV18 and TRBJ2-3; 8 bases map to TRBD2. J was trimmed by 4 bases and V by 3 bases; bases with no gene match: 9. The CDR3 spans 16 residues. The V gene's germline CDR1 is KGHSH and CDR2 LQKENI. The CDR3 spells CASSPPGLEAPDTQYF. In nucleotides, the CDR3 is TGTGCCAGCTCACCCCCGGGACTAGAGGCACCAGATACGCAGTATTTT.